This TCR beta chain came from a study of blood T cell repertoires in COVID-19 (dated by TCRdb to about 2020). Looking at the study overall: Samples covering the acute and convalescent phases of COVID-19 were provided by collaborators in the United States, Italy and Spain. Where available, HLA class I and class II types were obtained from metadata supplied by the sample provider rather than from assay-based typing. The prospective study material was composed of cDNA or gDNA derived from T cells, B-cell-depleted T cells, or PBMCs. The repertoires were released in a freely available public database meant as a resource for research on the immune response to SARS-CoV-2. Subjects who had been exposed to COVID-19, were actively infected with it, or had recovered from it provided the deeply sampled blood TCRbeta repertoires that made up the dataset. Samples came from the ongoing ImmuneRACE study (first 160 participants) plus 1,254 subjects from 6 global collaborators. A de-identified subject ID, COVID-19 status, age in years and sex were almost always included in the sample metadata.

TCRbeta CDR3 regions were amplified from genomic DNA using the immunoSEQ Assay, a bias-controlled multiplex PCR. The authors' pipeline ran thus. Within the assay, amplification of reference gene primers was used to estimate how many nucleated cells each sample contained. To quantify the absolute abundance of each unique TCRbeta CDR3 rearrangement, sequence reads were collapsed and filtered. Productive Simpson clonality was computed per sample as the square root of Simpson's diversity index over productive rearrangements. TCRdb holds this immuneACCESS table with in-frame rearrangements only. Some clones are missing; in checked studies, unresolved V genes explain under half, and the rest has no known cause. That table furnishes V, J and clone size, whereas the DNA furnished D and trimming. Present in this sample are approximately 240,000 clones, 84% of which were seen just once. Roughly 4% of the sample is in the top ten clones.

On the study overall, not on this receptor specifically: The quantity of clinical and demographic metadata differed by source and by participant and was supplied without curation.

Whole blood was collected in K2EDTA tubes by collaborating institutions according to the institutions' own protocols. For TCRbeta analysis, collaborators shipped samples in one of three forms: frozen whole blood, isolated PBMCs, or DNA extracted from either of those sample types. Points on this clone: Its antigen remains unidentified. Base qualities are not provided; no much larger clone lies one nucleotide away.

Material: peripheral blood. The TCR was taken from a man between 45 and 60 years old with acute or convalescent COVID-19.

CDR3 region: CASSEPVTEKLFF. The DNA sequence reads TGTGCCAGCAGTGAACCGGTTACGGAAAAACTGTTTTTT. Recombination joined TRBV25-1 with TRBJ1-4; a confident D gene designation cannot be given. From the cysteine through the phenylalanine, the CDR3 covers 13 amino acids. The kept DNA is CDR3 alone, 39 bases in frame from the first base. CDR1 and CDR2, looked up from the germline V gene, are MGHDK and SYGVNS. V lost 2 bases and J lost 8 bases; the stretch between them is 9 bases long. The CDR3 plus the reference TRBV25-1 and TRBJ1-4 genes for the other parts give the full variable domain: EADIYQTPRYLVIGTGKKITLECSQTMGHDKMYWYQQDPGMELHLIHYSYGVNSTEKGDLSSESTVSRIRTEHFPLTLESARPSHTSQYLCASSEPVTEKLFFGSGTQLSVL.